This TCR beta chain was recorded in a study of blood T cell repertoires in COVID-19. Cohorts were determined from participant-reported clinical history. The repertoire was sequenced with immunoSEQ multiplex PCR; TCRdb's copy has only in-frame clones and lacks some. The sample consists of around 480,000 clones, about nine tenths of them appearing once. V trimming: 0 bases; J trimming: 5 bases; junction bases outside the gene matches: 6. CDR1 and CDR2 (germline): MNHNS, SASEGT. The length of the CDR3 is 15 residues. Sequencing was carried out using PBMCs or T cells enriched from blood (not recorded which). The TCR originated in a woman aged 18-30 years who had recovered from COVID-19. The chain uses TRBV6-1 and TRBJ2-5, with 7 bases fitting TRBD1. CDR3 loop: CASSEAGGAYETQYF. The CDR3, as DNA: TGTGCCAGCAGTGAAGCAGGGGGCGCGTATGAGACCCAGTACTTC.